A selection of T cell receptor beta chains follows, all from one sample in a study of CXCR3-negative and CXCR3-positive naive CD8 T cells. Using the 5' RACE reads, TCRdb records one entry per CDR3 protein without DNA. The sample table includes about 51,000 distinct CDR3 sequences. The material sequenced was naive CXCR3+ CD8+ T cells from blood. These receptors were obtained from a human donor in good health. Some clones in this sample may be carry-over from other donors' samples. The CDR3 runs from the conserved cysteine through the conserved F or W. Each record gives: V gene, CDR3 length, J gene, CDR3 protein.

TRBV7-2	15	TRBJ2-1	CASSPERGSLNEQFF
TRBV29-1	16	TRBJ2-7	CSVEPETGGKPYEQYF
TRBV7-3	13	TRBJ2-7	CASSPGGTYEQYF
TRBV7-2	13	TRBJ1-5	CASSFDSNQPQHF
TRBV7-9	16	TRBJ2-7	CASSIHNRGGLWEQYF
TRBV7-6	16	TRBJ2-1	CASSTRASGEYNEQFF
TRBV6-6	15	TRBJ2-7	CASIQTQGGPYEQYF
TRBV24-1	16	TRBJ2-1	CATSDLTGGSYNEQFF
TRBV20-1	16	TRBJ2-3	CSANRLAGGESDTQYF
TRBV29-1	20	TRBJ2-1	CSVASPTGTSGTGAYNEQFF
TRBV29-1	13	TRBJ2-7	CSVMGGQHYEQYF
TRBV9	16	TRBJ2-2	CASSASLAGGTGELFF
TRBV5-1	13	TRBJ2-2	CASSLSGSGELFF
TRBV20-1	17	TRBJ2-1	CSARLLAAPRSYNEQFF
TRBV12-3/TRBV12-4	15	TRBJ2-3	CASAEEGQSTDTQYF
TRBV4-3	16	TRBJ1-2	CASSQDLRGSNYGYTF
TRBV20-1	13	TRBJ2-7	CSARGGGSYEQYF
TRBV5-6	14	TRBJ1-5	CASTLRVSDQPQHF
TRBV12-3/TRBV12-4	15	TRBJ2-3	CASSLSTFSTDTQYF
TRBV11-2	13	TRBJ2-3	CASSLDRTDTQYF
TRBV4-3	12	TRBJ2-1	CASSPPGPEQFF
TRBV14	16	TRBJ2-6	CASSQDVGRWANVLTF
TRBV12-3/TRBV12-4	15	TRBJ1-5	CASSLAGPLVQPKHF
TRBV7-9	19	TRBJ2-2	CASSSLQGARPPNTGELFF
TRBV4-3	16	TRBJ1-3	CASSQDRGLSGNTIYF
TRBV7-8	12	TRBJ1-1	CASSPQNTEAFF
TRBV7-9	15	TRBJ2-5	CASSPGGTSQETQYF
TRBV6-2/TRBV6-3	14	TRBJ1-1	CASRTTTRYTEAFF
TRBV7-9	17	TRBJ2-2	CASSPPPVGLHTGELFF
TRBV15	15	TRBJ2-7	CATSSLRDRGYEQYF
TRBV20-1	12	TRBJ2-1	CSATEGGNEQFF
TRBV20-1	16	TRBJ1-5	CSAREEDEGRNQPQHF
TRBV15	14	TRBJ2-1	CATSRARGRSEQFF
TRBV15	15	TRBJ2-3	CATSIVRLDTDTQYF
TRBV7-3	12	TRBJ2-1	CASSPWGIEQFF
TRBV2	15	TRBJ2-7	CASRTPETFSYEQYF
TRBV6-2/TRBV6-3	14	TRBJ1-2	CASRTGGAYYGYTF
TRBV29-1	15	TRBJ2-7	CSVRKPGQGTYEQYF
TRBV12-3/TRBV12-4	14	TRBJ2-2	CASGQRGDTGELFF
TRBV7-9	16	TRBJ2-1	CASCIVGLADPDEQFF
TRBV10-1	15	TRBJ2-3	CASRSTTTSTDTQYF
TRBV25-1	14	TRBJ2-7	CASSVGGSAYEQYF
TRBV29-1	17	TRBJ2-7	CSVVSRTPQGTSYEQYF
TRBV29-1	12	TRBJ2-7	CSAVPPTGEQYF
TRBV9	12	TRBJ2-7	CASSVNPDEQYF
TRBV7-9	12	TRBJ2-7	CASSLVSYEQYF
TRBV11-2	15	TRBJ1-2	CASSFDSQANYGYTF
TRBV11-3	14	TRBJ2-7	CASSSGLKPYEQYF
TRBV25-1	13	TRBJ2-7	CASSDRVGYEQYF
TRBV29-1	12	TRBJ1-4	CSVGEIEEKLFF
TRBV5-4	16	TRBJ2-5	CASSRTTSGGGETQYF
TRBV9	14	TRBJ2-1	CASSTDGPYNEQFF
TRBV7-3	16	TRBJ2-1	CASSRSSTGVGSEQFF
TRBV11-2	13	TRBJ1-6	CASSLEGVSPLHF